This TCR beta chain derives from a study of CD8+CD57+ T cells in acquired aplastic anemia. Looked up from germline, CDR1 is SGHTA and CDR2 is FQGNSA. The CDR3 sequence is 14 residues long. The germline V and J ends were trimmed by 5 bases and 2 bases, with 11 bases remaining between them. CD8+CD57+ cell expansion, shown by flow cytometry, had occurred in the patients selected for sequencing. Points on this clonotype: Antigen: not known.

Whole-study findings and limits: Between the patient and control groups, CD8+ Simpson's diversity did not differ significantly.

Genomic DNA provided the template from which TCR beta VDJ and CDR3 profiles were obtained. TCRdb analysed the reads with MiXCR anew, one entry per CDR3 protein. The profile shows approximately 220,000 distinct CDR3 sequences, about half of them singletons. V and J are TRBV7-2 and TRBJ2-3; possibly TRBD1 for D (7 bases). Sequencing input: sorted CD4+, CD8+, or CD8+CD57+ T cells (not recorded which) from PBMCs. This sequence was found in a human donor with aplastic anemia. The CDR3 region is CASSQGGHTDTQYF. CDR3 nucleotide sequence: TGTGCCAGCAGCCAGGGGGGACACACAGATACGCAGTATTTT.